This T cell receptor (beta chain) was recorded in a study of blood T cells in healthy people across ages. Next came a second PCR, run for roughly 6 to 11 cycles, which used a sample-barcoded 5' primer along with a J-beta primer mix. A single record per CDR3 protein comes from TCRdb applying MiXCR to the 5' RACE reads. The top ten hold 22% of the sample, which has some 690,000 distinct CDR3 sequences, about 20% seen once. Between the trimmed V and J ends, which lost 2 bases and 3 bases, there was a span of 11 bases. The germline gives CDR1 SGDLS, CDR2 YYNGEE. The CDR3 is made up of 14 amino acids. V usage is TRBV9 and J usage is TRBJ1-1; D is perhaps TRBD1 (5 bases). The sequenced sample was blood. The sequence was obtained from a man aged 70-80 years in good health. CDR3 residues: CASSVRQGDTEAFF. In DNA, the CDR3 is TGTGCCAGCAGCGTTAGGCAGGGTGACACTGAAGCTTTCTTT.